This entry features one T cell receptor beta chain sequence. PCR was performed using 60 Vbeta and 13 Jbeta primers. Sequencing was performed with immunoSEQ multiplex PCR; in TCRdb, only in-frame clones are kept and a portion is missing. The sample yields 150,000 to 200,000 clones, about four fifths seen once. Germline CDR1 and CDR2: ENHRY and SYGVKD. V was clipped by 3 bases and J by 8 bases, with 7 bases between them. The CDR3 extends over 12 amino acids. This entry is derived from a study of cytomegalovirus exposure and HLA in healthy donors. This clonotype was obtained from a woman younger than 30 in good health and CMV-seronegative. The chain carries TRBV10-3 and TRBJ1-4, with no clear D. Sequencing used PBMCs. The CDR3 here is CAISDLKEKLFF. The CDR3 DNA is TGTGCCATCAGTGACTTAAAAGAAAAACTGTTTTTT.